Listed below are T cell receptor beta chains from one sample, sequenced in a study of T-cell reconstitution after alpha-beta-depleted transplantation in children. TCRdb fed the PCR reads into MiXCR, producing one record per CDR3 protein. The sample lists almost 250,000 distinct CDR3 sequences; about 25% were seen once. The sample in question was PBMCs, obtained before TCRalphabeta/CD19-depleted stem cell transplant. All receptors come from a girl aged 2 to 9 with Fanconi anemia, due to receive a stem cell transplant. Each CDR3 is given with its conserved first and last residue. D genes are given only for firm matches. Not every row has a clone size; where given, it reads once, few, many or a size class.

>.|TRBV11-2|TRBJ2-1|TRBD2
TGTGCCAGCAGCTTACGATCTGGACTAGCGAGAAACAATGAGCAGTTCTTC
CASSLRSGLARNNEQFF
>few|TRBV20-1|TRBJ2-5|.
TGCAGTGCTCTCTCGGGGGTACAGGTAGTGGAGACCCAGTACTTC
CSALSGVQVVETQYF
>once|TRBV28|TRBJ1-5|TRBD1
TGTGCCAGCAGCCCTCTTTCGGGAGGGACAGCCCTTAATCAGCCCCAGCATTTT
CASSPLSGGTALNQPQHF
>.|TRBV21-1|TRBJ2-7|.
TGTGCCAGCAGCAAACACGTAGGGCGGGAGGGGCCCTCCCTCACCTACGAGCAGTACTTC
CASSKHVGREGPSLTYEQYF
>.|TRBV11-1|TRBJ2-1|.
TGTGCCAGCAGCTTAGGATACCGGGCAAACAGCTGGGTTGAGCAGTTCTTC
CASSLGYRANSWVEQFF
>many|TRBV5-1|TRBJ2-1|TRBD2
TGCGCCAGCAGCTCAACGCTAGCGGGAGTCGAGCAGTTCTTC
CASSSTLAGVEQFF
>many|TRBV29-1|TRBJ1-2|.
TGCAGCGTTAAGCGTGCGGACAGTCACTACACCTTC
CSVKRADSHYTF
>.|TRBV21-1|TRBJ2-7|.
TGTGCCAGCAGCAAAGAAGCCAGAGGCTACGAGCAGTACTTC
CASSKEARGYEQYF
>many|TRBV9|TRBJ2-7|.
TGTGCCAGCAGCGTAACACCTTTCTACGAGCAGTACTTC
CASSVTPFYEQYF
>many|TRBV7-2|TRBJ2-1|TRBD1
TGTGCCAGCAGCCCGGACAGGGGGCGTGAGCAGTTCTTC
CASSPDRGREQFF
>many|TRBV12-3/TRBV12-4|TRBJ2-1|.
TGTGCCAGCAGTGGGGACCTGGGTGGATCGAATGAGCAGTTCTTC
CASSGDLGGSNEQFF
>.|TRBV2|TRBJ2-1|.
TGTGCCAGCAGATTCGGACAGAGACCATCCTACAATGAGCAGTTCTTC
CASRFGQRPSYNEQFF
>.|TRBV29-1|TRBJ1-5|.
TGCAGCGTTAGGGCTCGGCTGTATCAGCCCCAGCATTTT
CSVRARLYQPQHF
>many|TRBV15|TRBJ2-7|TRBD1
TGTGCCACCAGCAGAGCGACAGGGGTCTACGAGCAGTACTTC
CATSRATGVYEQYF
>.|TRBV5-1|TRBJ2-7|TRBD2
TGCGCCAGCAGCCCTTGGGGGGGGATCTACGAGCAGTACTTC
CASSPWGGIYEQYF
>many|TRBV15|TRBJ2-7|.
TGTGCCACCAGCAGAGATCGGGCCAGCTATACCGAGCAGTACTTC
CATSRDRASYTEQYF
>.|TRBV10-3|TRBJ2-2|TRBD1
TGTGCCATCAGTGAGGACAGGGGGCGCGGCGGGGAGCTGTTTTTT
CAISEDRGRGGELFF
>many|TRBV7-2|TRBJ2-3|.
TGTGCCAGCAGCTTAGTTCGAGCGGATGCAGATACGCAGTATTTT
CASSLVRADADTQYF
>once|TRBV6-5|TRBJ2-1|.
TGTGCCAGCAGTTACTCGAGCGTGAATGAGCAGTTCTTC
CASSYSSVNEQFF
>.|TRBV20-1|TRBJ2-7|TRBD1
TGCAGTGCTAGAGGAGACGGGACAGGGAATTACGAGCAGTACTTC
CSARGDGTGNYEQYF
>many|TRBV6-5|TRBJ2-2|.
TGTGCCAGCAGTTCGGGGAGGAAGGACACCGGGGAGCTGTTTTTT
CASSSGRKDTGELFF
>few|TRBV29-1|TRBJ2-3|TRBD1
TGCAGCGTCCAAACAGGGGTGGCAGATACGCAGTATTTT
CSVQTGVADTQYF
>.|TRBV20-1|TRBJ2-3|.
TGCAGTGCGTTTACAGGGAGCTCAGATACGCAGTATTTT
CSAFTGSSDTQYF
>.|TRBV20-1|TRBJ1-2|.
TGCAGTGCTGGACAAGTTTTCTATGGCTACACCTTC
CSAGQVFYGYTF
>.|TRBV24-1|TRBJ2-1|.
TGTGCCACCAGTGAGAACAGGGTAACTGATGAGCAGTTCTTC
CATSENRVTDEQFF
>many|TRBV29-1|TRBJ2-2|.
TGCAGCGTTGAGTTGGGAGCCGGGGAGCTGTTTTTT
CSVELGAGELFF
>few|TRBV27|TRBJ2-1|TRBD2
TGTGCCAGCAGTGTACTAGCGGGGGTTAATGAGCAGTTCTTC
CASSVLAGVNEQFF
>.|TRBV7-2|TRBJ2-7|.
TGTGCCAGCAGCCAACCAGAGACCGGGACTTCTCCCTACGAGCAGTACTTC
CASSQPETGTSPYEQYF
>.|TRBV5-4|TRBJ2-1|TRBD2
TGTGCCAGCAGCTACCTTTTAGTAGCGGGAGGGTACAATGAGCAGTTCTTC
CASSYLLVAGGYNEQFF
>.|TRBV15|TRBJ2-2|.
TGTGCCACCAGCCGGCTGGCCAACACCGGGGAGCTGTTTTTT
CATSRLANTGELFF
>.|TRBV5-1|TRBJ2-7|.
TGCGCCAGCAGCTTGGGTGGACTCCCATCCTACGAGCAGTACTTC
CASSLGGLPSYEQYF
>.|TRBV5-1|TRBJ2-1|TRBD1
TGCGCCAGCAGCTCGTGGGATCCGGGACAGTTATACAATGAGCAGTTCTTC
CASSSWDPGQLYNEQFF
>.|TRBV11-2|TRBJ1-5|.
TGTGCCAGCAGCCCCCACCACCTGACAGCTATGGCGAGTGGACGGCGGCAGCCCCAGCATTTT
CASSPHHLTAMASGRRQPQHF
>.|TRBV12-3/TRBV12-4|TRBJ2-7|TRBD2
TGTGCCAGCGGGAATCGGGGGGGAACCTACGAGCAGTACTTC
CASGNRGGTYEQYF
>many|TRBV6-1|TRBJ2-1|TRBD2
TGTGCCAGCCGACGCCCCGGACTAGCGCGGTTGAATGAGCAGTTCTTC
CASRRPGLARLNEQFF